This T cell receptor (beta chain) emerged from a study of radiotherapy plus CTLA-4 blockade in lung cancer. Chemo-refractory metastatic non-small-cell lung cancer patients underwent focal radiation alongside CTLA-4 blockade with ipilimumab. Study-level points and caveats: Together with interferon-beta, which increased in serum after radiation, early dynamic changes in blood T cell clones were reportedly the best predictors of response.

The CDR3 is 16 amino acids. The V end lost 1 base, the J end lost 3 bases, and 15 bases lay between the germline ends. CDR1 is SGHTA, CDR2 FQGNSA, per germline. Assay: immunoSEQ multiplex PCR; the TCRdb copy retains only in-frame clones and omits some. The sample lists roughly 90,000 clones, roughly 79% seen once, with 3.5% to 4.5% in the top ten. A note on this clone: Its target is unknown.

Sequencing used peripheral blood, obtained from a patient treated with radiotherapy plus ipilimumab. The V and J genes are TRBV7-2 and TRBJ1-1; tentatively, D is TRBD1 (5 bases). This clonotype was obtained from a human donor with non-small cell lung cancer who had a partial response to radiotherapy plus ipilimumab. Some clones in this sample may be carry-over from other donors' samples. The CDR3 region is CASSLGGSGKDTEAFF. DNA of the CDR3: TGTGCCAGCAGCTTAGGAGGCTCAGGGAAAGACACTGAAGCTTTCTTT.